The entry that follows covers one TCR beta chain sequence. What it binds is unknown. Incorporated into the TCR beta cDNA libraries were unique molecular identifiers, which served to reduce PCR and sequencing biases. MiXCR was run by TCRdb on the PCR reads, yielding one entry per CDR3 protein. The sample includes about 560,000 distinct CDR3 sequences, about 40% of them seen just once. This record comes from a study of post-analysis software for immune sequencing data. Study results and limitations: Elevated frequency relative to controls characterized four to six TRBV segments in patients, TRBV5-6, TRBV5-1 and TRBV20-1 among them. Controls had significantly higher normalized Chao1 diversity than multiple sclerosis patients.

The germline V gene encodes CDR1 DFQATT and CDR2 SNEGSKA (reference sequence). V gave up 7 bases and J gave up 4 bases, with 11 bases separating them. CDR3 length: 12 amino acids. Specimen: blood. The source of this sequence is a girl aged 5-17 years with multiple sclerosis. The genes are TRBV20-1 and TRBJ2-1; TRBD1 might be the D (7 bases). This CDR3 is CSGAGGYNEQFF. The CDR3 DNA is TGCAGTGGGGCAGGGGGGTACAATGAGCAGTTCTTC.